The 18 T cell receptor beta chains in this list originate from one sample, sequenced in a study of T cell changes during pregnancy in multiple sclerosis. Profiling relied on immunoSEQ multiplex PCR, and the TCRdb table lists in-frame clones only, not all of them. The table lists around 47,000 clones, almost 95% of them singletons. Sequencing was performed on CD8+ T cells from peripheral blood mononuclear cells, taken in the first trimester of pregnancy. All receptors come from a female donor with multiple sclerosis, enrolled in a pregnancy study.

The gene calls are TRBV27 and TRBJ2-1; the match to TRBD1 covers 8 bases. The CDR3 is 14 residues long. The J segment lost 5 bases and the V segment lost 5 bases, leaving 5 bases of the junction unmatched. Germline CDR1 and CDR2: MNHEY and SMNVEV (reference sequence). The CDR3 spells CASSPDRADNEQFF. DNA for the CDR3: TGTGCCAGCAGTCCGGACAGGGCTGACAATGAGCAGTTCTTC.

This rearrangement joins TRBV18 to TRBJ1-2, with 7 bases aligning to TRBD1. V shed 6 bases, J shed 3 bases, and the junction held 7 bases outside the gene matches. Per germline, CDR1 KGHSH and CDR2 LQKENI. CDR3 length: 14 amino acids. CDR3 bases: TGTGCCAGCTCTCGGACAGGTCTGGACTATGGCTACACCTTC. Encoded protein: CASSRTGLDYGYTF.

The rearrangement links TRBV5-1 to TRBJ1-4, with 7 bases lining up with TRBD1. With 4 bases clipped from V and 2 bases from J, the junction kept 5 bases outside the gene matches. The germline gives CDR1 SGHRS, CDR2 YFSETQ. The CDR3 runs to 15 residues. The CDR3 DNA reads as TGCGCCAGCAGCAAGGGGACAGCCACTAATGAAAAACTGTTTTTT. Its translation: CASSKGTATNEKLFF.

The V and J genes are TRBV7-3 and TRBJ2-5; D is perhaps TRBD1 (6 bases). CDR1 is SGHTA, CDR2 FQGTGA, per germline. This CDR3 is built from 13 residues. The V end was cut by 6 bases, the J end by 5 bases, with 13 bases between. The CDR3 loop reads CASRGASRETQYF. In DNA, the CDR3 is TGTGCCAGCAGGGGGGCTAGTCGGGAGACCCAGTACTTC.

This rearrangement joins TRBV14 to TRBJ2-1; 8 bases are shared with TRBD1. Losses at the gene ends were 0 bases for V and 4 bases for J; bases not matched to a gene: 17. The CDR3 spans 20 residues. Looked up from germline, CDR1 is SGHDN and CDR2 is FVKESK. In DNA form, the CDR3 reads TGTGCCAGCAGCCAAGATTATAACAGGGACAGGTTTTATGGGTACAATGAGCAGTTCTTC. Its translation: CASSQDYNRDRFYGYNEQFF. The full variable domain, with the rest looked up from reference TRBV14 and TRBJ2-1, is EAGVTQFPSHSVIEKGQTVTLRCDPISGHDNLYWYRRVMGKEIKFLLHFVKESKQDESGMPNNRFLAERTGGTYSTLKVQPAELEDSGVYFCASSQDYNRDRFYGYNEQFFGPGTRLTVL.

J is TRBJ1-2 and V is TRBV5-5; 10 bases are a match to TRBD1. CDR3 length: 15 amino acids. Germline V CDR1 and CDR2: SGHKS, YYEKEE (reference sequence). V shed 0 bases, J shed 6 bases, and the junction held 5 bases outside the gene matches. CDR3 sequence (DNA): TGTGCCAGCAGCTTGGTAGACAGGGGGCAGGATGGCTACACCTTC. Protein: CASSLVDRGQDGYTF.

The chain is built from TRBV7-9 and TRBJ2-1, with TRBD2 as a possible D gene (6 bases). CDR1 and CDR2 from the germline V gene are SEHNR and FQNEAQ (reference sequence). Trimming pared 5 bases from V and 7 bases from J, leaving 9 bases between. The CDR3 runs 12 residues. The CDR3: CASSHGTNEQFF. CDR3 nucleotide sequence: TGTGCCAGCAGCCACGGGACTAATGAGCAGTTCTTC.

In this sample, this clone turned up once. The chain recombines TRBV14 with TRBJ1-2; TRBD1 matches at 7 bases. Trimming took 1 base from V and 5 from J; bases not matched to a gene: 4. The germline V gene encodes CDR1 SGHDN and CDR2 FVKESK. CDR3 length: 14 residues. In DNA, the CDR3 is TGTGCCAGCAGCCAAGTGACAGGGATTTATGGCTACACCTTC. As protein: CASSQVTGIYGYTF.

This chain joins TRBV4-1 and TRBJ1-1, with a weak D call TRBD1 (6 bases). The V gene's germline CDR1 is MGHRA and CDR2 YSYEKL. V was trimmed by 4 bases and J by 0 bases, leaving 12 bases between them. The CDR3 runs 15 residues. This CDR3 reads CASSLPGDLNTEAFF. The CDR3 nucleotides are TGCGCCAGCAGCCTCCCAGGGGATCTGAACACTGAAGCTTTCTTT.

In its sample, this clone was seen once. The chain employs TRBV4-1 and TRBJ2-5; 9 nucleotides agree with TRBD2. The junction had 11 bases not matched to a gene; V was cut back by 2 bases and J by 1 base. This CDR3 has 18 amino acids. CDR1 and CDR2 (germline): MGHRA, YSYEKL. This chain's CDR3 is CASSQRGNSGGLQETQYF. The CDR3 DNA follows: TGCGCCAGCAGCCAAAGGGGAAATAGCGGGGGCCTCCAAGAGACCCAGTACTTC.

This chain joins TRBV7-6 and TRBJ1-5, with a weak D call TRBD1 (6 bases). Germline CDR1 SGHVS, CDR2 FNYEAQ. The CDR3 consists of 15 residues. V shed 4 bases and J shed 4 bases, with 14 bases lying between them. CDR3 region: CASSSNPGANQPQHF. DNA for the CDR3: TGTGCCAGCAGCTCAAACCCAGGGGCGAATCAGCCCCAGCATTTT. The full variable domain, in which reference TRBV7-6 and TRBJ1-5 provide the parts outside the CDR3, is GAGVSQSPRYKVTKRGQDVALRCDPISGHVSLYWYRQALGQGPEFLTYFNYEAQQDKSGLPNDRFSAERPEGSISTLTIQRTEQRDSAMYRCASSSNPGANQPQHFGDGTRLSIL.

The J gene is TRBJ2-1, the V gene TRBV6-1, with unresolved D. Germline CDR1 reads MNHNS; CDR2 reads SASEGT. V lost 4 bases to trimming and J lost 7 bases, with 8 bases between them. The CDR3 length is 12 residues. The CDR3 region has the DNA TGTGCCAGCAGTGCCCTCAGGAATGAGCAGTTCTTC. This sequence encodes CASSALRNEQFF.

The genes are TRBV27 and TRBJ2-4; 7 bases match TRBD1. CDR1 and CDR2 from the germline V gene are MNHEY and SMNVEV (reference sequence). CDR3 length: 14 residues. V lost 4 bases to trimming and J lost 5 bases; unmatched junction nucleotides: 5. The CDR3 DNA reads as TGTGCCAGCAGTTCGGGGACAGTTCAAAACATTCAGTACTTC. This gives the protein CASSSGTVQNIQYF.

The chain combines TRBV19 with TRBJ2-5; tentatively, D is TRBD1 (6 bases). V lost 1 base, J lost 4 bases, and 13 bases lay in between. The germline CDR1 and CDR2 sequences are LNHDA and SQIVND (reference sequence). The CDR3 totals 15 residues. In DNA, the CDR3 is TGTGCCAGTAGTATAGCGGACAGAGGGCGAGAGACCCAGTACTTC. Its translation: CASSIADRGRETQYF.

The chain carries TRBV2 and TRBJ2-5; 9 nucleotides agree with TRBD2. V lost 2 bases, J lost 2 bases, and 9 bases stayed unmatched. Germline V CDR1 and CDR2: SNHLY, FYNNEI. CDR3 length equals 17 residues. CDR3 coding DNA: TGTGCCAGCAGTGAAAGCCGGTCTAGCGGGGCTCAAGAGACCCAGTACTTC. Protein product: CASSESRSSGAQETQYF.

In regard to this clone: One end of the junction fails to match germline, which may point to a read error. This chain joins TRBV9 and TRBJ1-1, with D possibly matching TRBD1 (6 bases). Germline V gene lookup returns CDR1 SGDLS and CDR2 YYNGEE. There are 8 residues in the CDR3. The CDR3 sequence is CASSPGVF. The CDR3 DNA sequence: TGTGCCAGCAGCCCAGGGGTCTTT.

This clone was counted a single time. This chain's CDR3 is CASSQPGQISYEQYF. The CDR3 DNA reads TGCGCCAGCAGCCAACCGGGACAGATATCCTACGAGCAGTACTTC. The chain recombines TRBV4-1 with TRBJ2-7, with 7 bases matching TRBD1. The CDR3 runs 15 residues. V dropped 2 bases and J dropped 1; count of bases not matched to a gene: 5. Germline CDR1 MGHRA, CDR2 YSYEKL.

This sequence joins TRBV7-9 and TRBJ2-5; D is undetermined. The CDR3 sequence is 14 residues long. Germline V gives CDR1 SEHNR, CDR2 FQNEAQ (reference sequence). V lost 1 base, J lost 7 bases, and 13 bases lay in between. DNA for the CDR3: TGTGCCAGCAGCTTAGACTCACCTCATGGGACCCAGTACTTC. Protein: CASSLDSPHGTQYF.